One sample yielded the 18 T cell receptor beta chains listed below, sequenced in a study of vaccination and CD4 T cells after COVID-19. Stated treatment: roughly 11-day PBMC culture with coronavirus spike peptide pools or control peptides (ViraFEST assay). The antigens these receptors bind are not known. Sequenced with the Oncomine TCR Beta short-read assay was DNA taken from cultured CD4+ T cells. TCRdb re-called the PCR reads through MiXCR, storing one row per CDR3 protein. The top ten clones hold less than 40% of a sample with around 8,600 distinct CDR3 sequences, roughly two thirds of them seen once. The material sequenced was CD4+ T cells from blood, cultured in vitro. All receptors derive from a human donor who had recovered from COVID-19.

This clonotype was counted only a few times. V usage is TRBV15 and J usage is TRBJ1-5; no definite D call. The germline gives CDR1 LNHNV, CDR2 YYDKDF (reference sequence). The CDR3 totals 13 residues. Trimming pared 8 bases from V and 4 bases from J, leaving 12 bases between. The CDR3 region is CATGARANQPQHF. The CDR3 DNA follows: TGTGCCACCGGTGCGAGGGCGAATCAGCCCCAGCATTTT.

This chain joins TRBV7-2 and TRBJ1-2; D not resolved. This CDR3 spans 15 amino acids. Trimming removed 7 bases at V and 4 bases at J, with 19 bases between. Germline V gene sequence: CDR1 SGHTA, CDR2 FQGNSA. For the CDR3, the DNA is TGTGCCAGCACCGTCGCCTCGATCCTTTCCTATGGCTACACCTTC. Encoded protein: CASTVASILSYGYTF.

The chain combines TRBV20-1 with TRBJ1-2; 10 bases match TRBD1. Germline trimming cut 2 bases from V and 1 base from J; bases unmatched to any gene: 10. Germline values: CDR1 DFQATT, CDR2 SNEGSKA (reference sequence). This CDR3 is 17 amino acids long. CDR3 in amino acids: CSARSNTGQGNNYGYTF. Here the CDR3 DNA reads TGCAGTGCTAGATCAAACACGGGACAGGGGAATAACTATGGCTACACCTTC.

This clonotype turned up a few times. This chain connects TRBV20-1 to TRBJ1-3; tentative D call: TRBD1 (6 bases). Germline V gene data show CDR1 as DFQATT and CDR2 as SNEGSKA (reference sequence). V lost 0 bases to trimming and J lost 4 bases, with 10 bases between them. The CDR3 length is 14 residues. This CDR3 reads CSAREGGPGNTIYF. CDR3 in DNA: TGCAGTGCTAGAGAGGGGGGGCCCGGAAACACCATATATTTT.

The chain combines TRBV20-1 with TRBJ1-2, with TRBD1 identical over 7 bases. Losses at the gene ends were 3 bases for V and 4 bases for J; bases not matched to a gene: 5. Germline V CDR1 and CDR2: DFQATT, SNEGSKA (reference sequence). The CDR3 is 13 amino acids. The CDR3 reads CSARVAGGYGYTF. The CDR3 nucleotides are TGCAGTGCTAGGGTAGCAGGGGGCTATGGCTACACCTTC.

V and J are TRBV12-3 or TRBV12-4 and TRBJ2-7, with 13 bases lining up with TRBD2. V lost 6 bases and J lost 3; bases outside the gene matches: 5. This CDR3 has 15 amino acids. The CDR3 loop reads CASSNGLAGVYEQYF. The CDR3 nucleotides are TGTGCCAGCAGCAACGGACTAGCGGGGGTCTACGAGCAGTACTTC.

This clonotype counts as hyperexpanded. The chain is built from TRBV6-2 or TRBV6-3 and TRBJ1-2, with D unresolved. The CDR3 runs to 13 residues. V lost 6 bases and J lost 0, with 8 bases in between. Germline loops: CDR1 MNHEY, CDR2 SVGEGT. Written as DNA, the CDR3 is TGTGCCAGCAGCCAAGGTGCTAACTATGGCTACACCTTC. Translation gives CASSQGANYGYTF.

This clonotype was seen a handful of times. This sequence joins TRBV6-2 or TRBV6-3 and TRBJ2-2; tentatively, D is TRBD1 (6 bases). This CDR3 comprises 14 residues. Deletions cut 7 bases from V and 5 bases from J, with 14 bases between. Germline V gene lookup returns CDR1 MNHEY and CDR2 SVGEGT. This CDR3 is CASKSPRGTGELFF. As DNA, the CDR3 is TGTGCCAGCAAATCGCCGAGGGGGACCGGGGAGCTGTTTTTT.

There are a few counts of this clonotype. This rearrangement joins TRBV20-1 to TRBJ1-5; TRBD1 is a possible D gene (5 bases). Per the germline V gene, CDR1 is DFQATT and CDR2 is SNEGSKA (reference sequence). This CDR3 is built from 15 residues. V was shortened by 3 bases and J by 6 bases, with 18 bases between the two germline ends. CDR3 in DNA: TGCAGTGCTAGGGTTGGCAGCCTAAGGGGTCAGCCCCAGCATTTT. Translated: CSARVGSLRGQPQHF.

The CDR3 reads CATSGRVSTDTQYF. In DNA, the CDR3 is TGTGCCACCAGTGGACGGGTAAGCACAGATACGCAGTATTTT. The chain has TRBV24-1 and TRBJ2-3; D call uncertain. Germline loops: CDR1 KGHDR, CDR2 SFDVKD. Trimming took 5 bases from V and 0 from J, leaving 8 bases between them. The length of the CDR3 is 14 residues.

The chain combines TRBV20-1 with TRBJ2-3; no firm D call. This CDR3 is built from 13 residues. Germline-derived CDR1 and CDR2 are DFQATT and SNEGSKA (reference sequence). Trimming removed 5 bases at V and 0 bases at J, with 9 bases between. DNA of the CDR3: TGCAGTGCTCCGGTGGGAAGCACAGATACGCAGTATTTT. It translates to CSAPVGSTDTQYF.

J is TRBJ2-5 and V is TRBV11-2; 7 nucleotides agree with TRBD2. The CDR3 extends over 15 amino acids. With 5 bases clipped from V and 0 bases from J, the junction kept 6 bases outside the gene matches. Germline CDR1 is SGHAT and CDR2 is FQNNGV. CDR3 nucleotides: TGTGCCAGCAGCGCAATACTAGCGAACCAAGAGACCCAGTACTTC. This translates into CASSAILANQETQYF.

The chain joins TRBV20-1 to TRBJ1-1, with D perhaps TRBD1 (6 bases). V was clipped by 3 bases and J by 5 bases, with 16 bases between them. The CDR3 has 14 amino acids. From germline, CDR1 is DFQATT and CDR2 SNEGSKA (reference sequence). The CDR3 loop reads CSASPGGRRTEAFF. CDR3 coding DNA: TGCAGTGCTAGTCCTGGGGGGCGAAGGACTGAAGCTTTCTTT.

This chain links TRBV20-1 with TRBJ1-6; tentative D call: TRBD1 (5 bases). The germline V gene encodes CDR1 DFQATT and CDR2 SNEGSKA (reference sequence). The CDR3 sequence is 16 residues long. V shed 3 bases and J shed 1 base, with 13 bases lying between them. The CDR3 nucleotides read TGCAGTGCTAGGGAGTCAGGGAGGTCCTATAATTCACCCCTCCACTTT. It translates to CSARESGRSYNSPLHF.

This clonotype was recorded once. The genes are TRBV19 and TRBJ1-5; TRBD1 agrees at 11 bases. The CDR3 totals 16 residues. Germline-derived CDR1 and CDR2 are LNHDA and SQIVND (reference sequence). V gave up 4 bases and J gave up 9 bases; unmatched junction bases: 11. The CDR3 here is CASSTRTGGRFGPQHF. The DNA of the CDR3 is TGTGCCAGTAGTACCAGGACAGGGGGCCGGTTTGGGCCCCAGCATTTT.

The chain recombines TRBV6-1 with TRBJ1-5; 7 bases are a match to TRBD1. The trim removed 4 bases at V and 7 bases at J, leaving 10 bases unmatched. CDR1 and CDR2 (germline): MNHNS, SASEGT. The CDR3 covers 15 residues. Written as DNA, the CDR3 is TGTGCCAGCAGTGCAACCGACAGGGCCCACCAGCCCCAGCATTTT. It codes for CASSATDRAHQPQHF.

The CDR3 here is CASSSGQIKHGYTF. CDR3 in DNA: TGCGCCAGCAGTTCAGGACAAATAAAACATGGCTACACCTTC. V and J are TRBV10-2 and TRBJ1-2; weak D call: TRBD1 (5 bases). The CDR3 length is 14 residues. With 5 bases removed from V and 6 bases from J, the gap between germline ends came to 16 bases. CDR1 WSHSY and CDR2 SAAADI come from the germline V gene.

V gene TRBV12-3 or TRBV12-4 combines with J gene TRBJ2-5, with 14 positions matching TRBD2. The CDR3 is 16 residues long. Losses at the gene ends were 3 bases for V and 7 bases for J; bases not matched to a gene: 7. CDR3 in DNA: TGTGCCAGCAGTTTTGGGACTAGCGGGGGCCGTGGGACCCAGTACTTC. This codes for CASSFGTSGGRGTQYF.